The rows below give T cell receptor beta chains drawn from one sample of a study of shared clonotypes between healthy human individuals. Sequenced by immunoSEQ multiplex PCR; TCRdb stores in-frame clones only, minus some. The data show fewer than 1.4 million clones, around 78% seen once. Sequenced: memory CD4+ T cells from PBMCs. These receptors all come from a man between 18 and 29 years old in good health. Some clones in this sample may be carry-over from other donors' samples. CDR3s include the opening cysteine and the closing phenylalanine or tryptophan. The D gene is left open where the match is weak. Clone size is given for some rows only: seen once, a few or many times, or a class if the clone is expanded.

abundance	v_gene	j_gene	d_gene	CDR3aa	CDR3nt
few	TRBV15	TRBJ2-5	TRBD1	CATSFRGQETQYF	TGTGCCACCAGTTTCAGGGGGCAAGAGACCCAGTACTTC
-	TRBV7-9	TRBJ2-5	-	CASNTGIETQYF	TGTGCCAGCAACACAGGGATAGAGACCCAGTACTTC
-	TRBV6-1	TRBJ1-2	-	CASSEAGTWGYTF	TGTGCCAGCAGTGAGGCCGGGACCTGGGGCTACACCTTC
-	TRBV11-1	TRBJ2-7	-	CASSRGSGQGAYFYEQYF	TGTGCCAGCAGCCGTGGGAGTGGCCAGGGCGCCTATTTCTACGAGCAGTACTTC
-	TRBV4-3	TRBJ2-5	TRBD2	CASSQAATSGQETQYF	TGCGCCAGCAGCCAAGCAGCGACTAGCGGCCAAGAGACCCAGTACTTC
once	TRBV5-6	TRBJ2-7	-	CASSLGRDSKQYF	TGTGCCAGCAGCTTGGGCAGGGACTCGAAGCAGTACTTC
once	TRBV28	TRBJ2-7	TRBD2	CASNTAGGPYEQYF	TGTGCCAGCAATACGGCGGGAGGTCCCTACGAGCAGTACTTC
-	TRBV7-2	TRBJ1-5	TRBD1	CASSLEGRGTGQPQHF	TGTGCCAGCAGCTTAGAGGGCAGGGGGACAGGACAGCCCCAGCATTTT
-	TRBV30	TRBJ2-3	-	CAWSVQADTQYF	TGTGCCTGGAGTGTACAGGCAGATACGCAGTATTTT
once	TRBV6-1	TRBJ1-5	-	CASSGNTYSNQPQHF	TGTGCCAGCAGTGGAAACACCTATAGCAATCAGCCCCAGCATTTT
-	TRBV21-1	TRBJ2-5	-	CASSKLPGGRQETQYF	TGTGCCAGCAGCAAATTGCCGGGAGGGCGGCAAGAGACCCAGTACTTC
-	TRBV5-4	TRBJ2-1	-	CASSRPGGSYNEQFF	TGTGCCAGCTCGAGGCCCGGGGGTTCCTACAATGAGCAGTTCTTC
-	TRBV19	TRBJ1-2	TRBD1	CASSETRGRGVNGYTF	TGTGCCAGTAGTGAAACACGGGGCAGGGGGGTCAATGGCTACACCTTC
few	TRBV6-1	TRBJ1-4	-	CASSDPNEKLFF	TGTGCCAGCAGTGACCCTAATGAAAAACTGTTTTTT
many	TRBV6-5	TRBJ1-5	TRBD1	CASKKGQGTQPQHF	TGTGCCAGCAAAAAGGGACAGGGCACTCAGCCCCAGCATTTT
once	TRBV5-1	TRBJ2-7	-	CASSRTPDRGGDEQYF	TGCGCCAGCAGTAGAACCCCCGACAGGGGAGGGGACGAGCAGTACTTC
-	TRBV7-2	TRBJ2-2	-	CASSLVEGRRSGELFF	TGTGCCAGCAGCTTAGTAGAAGGGAGGCGCTCCGGGGAGCTGTTTTTT
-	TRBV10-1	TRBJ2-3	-	CASRSGLTDTQYF	TGCGCCAGCAGGAGCGGGCTCACAGATACGCAGTATTTT
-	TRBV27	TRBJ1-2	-	CASSLRAGDGYTF	TGTGCCAGCAGTTTGAGGGCAGGCGATGGCTACACCTTC
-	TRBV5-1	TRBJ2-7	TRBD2	CASSLLAGAVSYEQYF	TGCGCCAGCAGCTTACTAGCGGGAGCAGTCTCCTACGAGCAGTACTTC
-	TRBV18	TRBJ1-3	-	CASSPGRANTIYF	TGTGCCAGCTCACCGGGCAGGGCAAACACCATATATTTT
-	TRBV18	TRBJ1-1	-	CASSPWGDTEAFF	TGTGCCAGCTCACCGTGGGGTGACACTGAAGCTTTCTTT
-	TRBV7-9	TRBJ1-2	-	CASSFRSASGGYTF	TGTGCCAGCAGCTTTAGGTCCGCTTCTGGCGGCTACACCTTC
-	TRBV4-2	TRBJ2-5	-	CASSQEPGIQETQYF	TGTGCCAGCAGCCAAGAGCCGGGGATCCAAGAGACCCAGTACTTC
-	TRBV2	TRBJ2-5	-	CASSSQGSQETQYF	TGTGCCAGCAGTAGTCAGGGGTCCCAAGAGACCCAGTACTTC
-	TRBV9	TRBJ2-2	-	CASSVGLNTGELFF	TGTGCCAGCAGCGTAGGGCTTAACACCGGGGAGCTGTTTTTT
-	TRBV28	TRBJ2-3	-	CASRQPATDTQYF	TGTGCCAGCAGACAGCCAGCGACAGATACGCAGTATTTT
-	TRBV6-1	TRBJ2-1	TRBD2	CASSAGGLADSYNEQFF	TGTGCCAGCAGTGCTGGGGGACTAGCGGACTCCTACAATGAGCAGTTCTTC
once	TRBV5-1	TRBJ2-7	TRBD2	CASSATSGASYEQYF	TGCGCCAGCAGCGCAACTAGCGGGGCATCCTACGAGCAGTACTTC
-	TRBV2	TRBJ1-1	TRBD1	CASSEHPGQGRGTEAFF	TGTGCCAGCAGTGAACACCCGGGACAGGGAAGGGGTACTGAAGCTTTCTTT
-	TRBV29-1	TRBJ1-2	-	CSVPAGYYGYTF	TGCAGCGTTCCGGCGGGGTACTATGGCTACACCTTC
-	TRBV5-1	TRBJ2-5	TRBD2	CASSFSAGGAETQYF	TGCGCCAGCAGCTTTTCCGCGGGAGGCGCAGAGACCCAGTACTTC
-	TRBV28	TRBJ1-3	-	CASIDGRSGNTIYF	TGTGCCAGCATTGATGGCCGCTCTGGAAACACCATATATTTT
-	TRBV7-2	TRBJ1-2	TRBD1	CASSPTGGGYSGYTF	TGTGCCAGCAGCCCTACAGGGGGCGGTTACTCTGGCTACACCTTC
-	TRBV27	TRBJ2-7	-	CARSRKNNRRPYEQYF	TGTGCCAGATCGCGAAAAAACAACAGGCGTCCCTACGAGCAGTACTTC
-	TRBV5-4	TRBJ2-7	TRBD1	CASSPDRGIREQYF	TGTGCCAGCAGCCCCGACAGGGGGATCCGCGAGCAGTACTTC
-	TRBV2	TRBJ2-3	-	CASKRGGGRSTDTQYF	TGTGCCAGCAAAAGGGGTGGGGGCAGGTCGACAGATACGCAGTATTTT
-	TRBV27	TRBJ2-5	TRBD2	CASKVAGAETQYF	TGTGCCAGCAAGGTAGCGGGAGCGGAGACCCAGTACTTC
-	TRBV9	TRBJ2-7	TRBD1	CASSEGAHRGYEQYF	TGTGCCAGCAGCGAGGGGGCTCATCGGGGTTACGAGCAGTACTTC
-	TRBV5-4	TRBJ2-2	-	CASSLRQAGAGELFF	TGTGCCAGCAGCTTGAGGCAGGCGGGCGCCGGGGAGCTGTTTTTT
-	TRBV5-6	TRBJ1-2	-	CASSTYDGYTF	TGTGCCAGCAGCACCTACGATGGCTACACCTTC
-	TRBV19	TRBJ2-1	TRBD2	CASSRGPGGTNEQFF	TGTGCCAGTAGTAGAGGGCCGGGAGGCACCAATGAGCAGTTCTTC
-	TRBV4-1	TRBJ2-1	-	CASSQEGRLSYNEQFF	TGCGCCAGCAGCCAAGAAGGGAGACTCTCGTACAATGAGCAGTTCTTC
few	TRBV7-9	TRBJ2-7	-	CASSLGPDNGQYF	TGTGCCAGCAGCTTAGGTCCCGACAACGGGCAGTACTTC
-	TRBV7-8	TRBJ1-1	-	CASSFDRWNTEAFF	TGTGCCAGCAGCTTCGACAGGTGGAACACTGAAGCTTTCTTT
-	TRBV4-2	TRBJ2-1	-	CASSQLARNEQFF	TGTGCCAGCAGCCAACTAGCGAGAAATGAGCAGTTCTTC
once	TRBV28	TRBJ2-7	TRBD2	CASRLAGVTSYEQYF	TGTGCCAGCAGGCTAGCGGGAGTGACCTCCTACGAGCAGTACTTC
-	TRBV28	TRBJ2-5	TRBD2	CASSPTGTSGITQETQYF	TGTGCCAGCAGCCCCACCGGGACTAGCGGGATTACACAAGAGACCCAGTACTTC
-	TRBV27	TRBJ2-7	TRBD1	CASSLQGAESSYEQYF	TGTGCCAGCAGTCTACAGGGGGCCGAATCCTCCTACGAGCAGTACTTC
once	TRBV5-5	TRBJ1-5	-	CASSLGSQRNQPQHF	TGTGCCAGCAGCTTAGGCAGTCAGCGGAATCAGCCCCAGCATTTT